This TCR beta chain was documented in a study of cytomegalovirus exposure and HLA in healthy donors. The germline gives CDR1 SGHAT, CDR2 FQNNGV. V shed 5 bases and J 6 bases; nucleotides not matched to a gene: 8. CDR3 length equals 16 residues. This clone was detected once. The antigen is not known. Only in-frame clones appear in the TCRdb table, and some are missing; sequencing was by immunoSEQ multiplex PCR. The sample records some 140,000 clones, roughly nine tenths being singletons. Study-wide results and caveats: Specificity for CMV antigens was confirmed in vitro for a few of the CMV-associated chains. A list of 150 or so TCR beta chains associated with cytomegalovirus was given.

Sequencing used PBMCs. The receptor comes from a woman under 30 in good health and CMV-seropositive. This rearrangement joins TRBV11-2 to TRBJ2-1, with 12 bases fitting TRBD2. CDR3 loop: CASSLSPSGGANEQFF. The DNA for the CDR3 is TGTGCCAGCAGCCTTAGCCCTAGCGGGGGGGCCAATGAGCAGTTCTTC.